The 8 T cell receptor beta chains below all came from one sample that was sequenced in a study of blood T cell repertoires in COVID-19. Profiled with immunoSEQ multiplex PCR; TCRdb holds only in-frame clones, not every one. The profile shows fewer than 200,000 clones, over 75% of them singletons. Sequencing was carried out using peripheral blood. These receptors all come from a man in his forties with active or convalescent COVID-19.

The chain employs TRBV4-2 and TRBJ1-3, with 8 bases fitting TRBD1. With V trimmed by 1 base and J by 7 bases, 15 bases remained unmatched. The germline gives CDR1 LGHNA, CDR2 YNFKEQ. The CDR3 totals 18 residues. CDR3 in amino acids: CASSQGGQGSLVGNTIYF. Written as DNA, the CDR3 is TGTGCCAGCAGCCAAGGCGGACAGGGCTCCCTAGTCGGCAACACCATATATTTT.

The sample holds a few counts of this clone. V gene TRBV27 combines with J gene TRBJ1-6, with D possibly being TRBD1 (5 bases). The germline gives CDR1 MNHEY, CDR2 SMNVEV (reference sequence). Trimming stripped 5 bases from V and 7 bases from J, with 15 bases between. CDR3 length equals 15 residues. The CDR3 region is CASSMNRQLNSPLHF. DNA for the CDR3: TGTGCCAGCAGTATGAACAGACAGCTCAATTCACCCCTCCACTTT.

V is TRBV30 and J is TRBJ1-6; unclear D gene. This CDR3 has 13 amino acids. The V gene lost 4 bases and the J gene lost 7 bases, with 11 bases spanning the gap. CDR1 and CDR2 (germline): GTSNPN, SVGIG (reference sequence). The CDR3 loop reads CAWIGSTNSPLHF. In DNA, the CDR3 is TGTGCCTGGATCGGTAGTACGAATTCACCCCTCCACTTT.

Concerning this clone itself: Compared with germline, one end of the junction differs, possibly owing to a read error. V is TRBV7-7 and J is TRBJ1-2; D gene uncertain. This CDR3 has 15 amino acids. Germline loops: CDR1 SSHAT, CDR2 FNYEAQ (reference sequence). DNA of the CDR3: TGTGCTAGCAGCTATTATCCGGGGTCGGGGTATGGCTACACCTTC. Translating gives CASSYYPGSGYGYTF.

This sequence joins TRBV12-5 and TRBJ1-1, with D possibly being TRBD1 (5 bases). Germline V lookup: CDR1 LGHNT, CDR2 FRNRAP. This CDR3 is 13 amino acids long. Trimming removed 6 bases at V and 5 bases at J, with 13 bases between. The CDR3 protein is CASGSGTGTEAFF. In DNA, the CDR3 is TGTGCTAGTGGATCCGGGACTGGAACTGAAGCTTTCTTT.

The chain joins TRBV4-2 to TRBJ1-1, with D unclear. V shed 4 bases and J shed 1 base, with 7 bases lying between them. The CDR3 is made up of 13 amino acids. Germline-derived CDR1 and CDR2 are LGHNA and YNFKEQ. As DNA, the CDR3 is TGTGCCAGCAGCCCCCAGTGGAACACTGAAGCTTTCTTT. This codes for CASSPQWNTEAFF.

This sequence joins TRBV30 and TRBJ1-6, with TRBD1 identical over 9 bases. J was trimmed by 10 bases and V by 0 bases; bases with no gene match: 4. Germline V gene sequence: CDR1 GTSNPN, CDR2 SVGIG (reference sequence). The length of the CDR3 is 14 residues. The CDR3 region has the DNA TGTGCCTGGAGTGTACGACAGGGGGTATCACCCCTCCACTTT. Translation gives CAWSVRQGVSPLHF.

Only one count was recorded for this clone. The chain couples TRBV5-1 to TRBJ2-5, with D tentatively TRBD2 (5 bases). The CDR3 is made up of 14 amino acids. The germline gives CDR1 SGHRS, CDR2 YFSETQ. Trimming pared 5 bases from V and 2 bases from J, leaving 13 bases between. In nucleotides, the CDR3 is TGCGCCAGCAGTCGCGACTATGGGCAAGAGACCCAGTACTTC. This gives the protein CASSRDYGQETQYF.